This T cell receptor beta chain was found in a study of cytomegalovirus exposure and HLA in healthy donors. Study outcomes and limitations: Reports indicate that TCR beta sequences accurately predicted the HLA-A and HLA-B alleles of most subjects. Some V segments, TRBV6-2 and TRBV6-3 among them, were indistinguishable and were therefore excluded.

In regard to this clone: As yet, its antigen is unknown.

The primer mix had 60 Vbeta and 13 Jbeta primers. Assay used: immunoSEQ multiplex PCR; TCRdb lists only in-frame clones, some missing. The sample consists of under 200,000 clones, around 78% of them appearing once. Germline assignment: CDR1 WNHNN and CDR2 SYGVQD (reference sequence). The CDR3 runs to 12 residues. The sequencing input was PBMCs. The sequence was collected from a woman in her 30s in good health and CMV-seropositive. V usage is TRBV10-1 and J usage is TRBJ2-3, with a weak D call TRBD1 (5 bases). The J call may be in error: the DNA end matches TRBJ1-5 better. CDR3 loop: CASSESRGGQHF. DNA for the CDR3: TGCGCCAGCAGTGAGTCGCGGGGGGGTCAGCATTTT.